This T cell receptor beta chain is from a study of blood T cell repertoires in COVID-19 (TCRdb year 2020). For the study in its entirety: Collaborator samples came from the United States, Italy and Spain and covered acute and convalescent phases of COVID-19. Subjects who had been exposed to COVID-19, were actively infected with it, or had recovered from it provided the deeply sampled blood TCRbeta repertoires that made up the dataset. The samples were drawn from the first 160 participants of the ongoing ImmuneRACE study and from 1,254 subjects provided by 6 global collaborators. Nearly every sample came with metadata listing a de-identified subject ID, COVID-19 status, age in years and sex. The repertoires were released in a freely available public database intended as a resource for research on the immune response to SARS-CoV-2. The material from the prospective study consisted of cDNA or gDNA derived from T cells, B-cell-depleted T cells, or PBMCs. Where available, HLA class I and class II types were taken from metadata supplied by the sample provider and were not determined by assay-based typing.

About this clone itself: There is no known antigen for this receptor. Per-nucleotide qualities are absent, and no much larger clonotype sits a single base away.

Collaborating institutions collected whole blood in K2EDTA tubes following their own protocols. For TCRbeta analysis, collaborator samples were shipped as frozen whole blood, as isolated PBMCs, or as DNA extracted from either sample type. On the study overall, not on this receptor specifically: How much clinical and demographic metadata was included differed by source and by participant, and the metadata was provided uncurated.

TCRbeta CDR3 regions were amplified from genomic DNA using the immunoSEQ Assay, a bias-controlled multiplex PCR. The study's own analysis went as follows. Within the assay, amplification of reference gene primers was used to estimate how many nucleated cells each sample contained. To quantify the absolute abundance of each unique TCRbeta CDR3 rearrangement, sequence reads were collapsed and filtered. For each sample, productive Simpson clonality was calculated by taking the square root of Simpson's diversity index across productive rearrangements. TCRdb's version of the immuneACCESS table is confined to in-frame rearrangements and falls short of the full clone set. An unresolved V gene accounts for under half of the shortfall where checked; the remainder is of unknown origin. V, J and clone size derive from that table, while D and trimming were established from the DNA sequence. The sample table contains about 200,000 clones; only one count was recorded for 65% to 85% of them. The top ten constitute around 25% of the sample.

For this chain, trimming is 6 bases at the V end and 7 bases at the J end, and the number of junction bases without a gene match is 12. Via the germline V gene, CDR1 is SNHLY and CDR2 FYNNEI. The CDR3 holds 15 amino acids from the cysteine to the phenylalanine. Only the CDR3 part of the read is kept: 45 bases, read in frame from the first base. The sequenced sample consisted of peripheral blood. The chain links TRBV2 with TRBJ1-5; TRBD1 lines up with 7 middle nucleotides. This clonotype originated in a man aged 40-49 years with acute or convalescent COVID-19. The bases are TGTGCCAGCAGCGACGGGAGACAGGGAGGCCAGCCCCAGCATTTT. It specifies CASSDGRQGGQPQHF.